This T cell receptor beta chain appears in the sequencing data of a study of T cell repertoires in cytomegalovirus infection. Across the study: It can be stated that public TCR beta signatures indicated CMV infection as well as a matching HLA type. Study outcomes and limitations: HLA-C-restricted CMV clonotypes gave the most frequent clonotype in two of eight donors.

Germline CDR1 SEHNR, CDR2 FQNEAQ (reference sequence). The CDR3 sequence is 13 residues long. V lost 2 bases and J lost 6, with 10 bases in between. TCRdb used MiXCR to reprocess the reads, holding one entry per CDR3 protein. This table holds roughly 990,000 distinct CDR3 sequences, approximately 31% found once. For this clonotype: Antigen unknown.

The sample here was cultured CD8+ T cells from PBMCs, taken from culture after CMV antigen stimulation. This TCR was sampled from a human donor in good health (CMV status not recorded). Some clones in this sample may be carry-over from other donors' samples. V and J are TRBV7-9 and TRBJ1-1; no clear D. DNA for the CDR3: TGTGCCAGCAGCTTAAAGGGTGGACCTGAAGCTTTCTTT. Protein product: CASSLKGGPEAFF.